A selection of T cell receptor beta chains follows, all from one sample in a study of T-cell memory formation after mild COVID-19. One entry per CDR3 protein, called by TCRdb with MiXCR from the 5' RACE reads. The data show some 150,000 distinct CDR3 sequences, 6% seen once. Sequenced material: PBMCs or a T cell subset sorted from them (not recorded which). These receptor sequences come from an adult woman who had mild COVID-19 (a few samples of this study predate the infection). Cell type and time point are not known. Each CDR3 is given with its conserved first and last residue. The order of the fields is V gene, D gene, clone size, J gene, CDR3 protein, CDR3 DNA. A D gene is named only where the DNA matches it firmly. For some rows the clone size is stated as once, few or many, or as a class when expanded; others skip it.

TRBV19	TRBD1	NA	TRBJ2-1	CASSIGQGRDEQFF	TGTGCCAGTAGTATCGGACAGGGACGTGATGAGCAGTTCTTC
TRBV30	TRBD1	few	TRBJ2-5	CAWTFGTDQETQYF	TGTGCCTGGACTTTTGGGACAGATCAAGAGACCCAGTACTTC
TRBV6-5	NA	many	TRBJ2-3	CASSPLTSPSTDTQYF	TGTGCCAGCAGTCCACTAACCTCGCCTAGCACAGATACGCAGTATTTT
TRBV14	NA	few	TRBJ2-2	CASSQGRFVAGELFF	TGTGCCAGCAGCCAAGGGCGGTTTGTAGCCGGGGAGCTGTTTTTT
TRBV12-3/TRBV12-4	NA	NA	TRBJ1-5	CASSPPGAPSNQPQHF	TGTGCCAGCAGCCCCCCCGGGGCCCCTAGCAATCAGCCCCAGCATTTT
TRBV5-6	NA	many	TRBJ2-2	CASSFTGELFF	TGTGCCAGCAGCTTCACCGGGGAGCTGTTTTTT
TRBV20-1	TRBD2	many	TRBJ2-1	CSAREGGRYNEQFF	TGCAGTGCTCGGGAGGGGGGGCGGTACAATGAGCAGTTCTTC
TRBV6-5	NA	many	TRBJ2-7	CASSSRAYEQYF	TGTGCCAGCAGTTCCAGAGCCTACGAGCAGTACTTC
TRBV5-1	NA	many	TRBJ2-3	CASSLDLRGRTDTQYF	TGCGCCAGCAGCTTGGACCTCAGGGGTCGGACAGATACGCAGTATTTT
TRBV5-1	NA	many	TRBJ2-7	CASSLEWNEQYF	TGCGCCAGCAGCTTGGAGTGGAACGAGCAGTACTTC
TRBV29-1	NA	many	TRBJ1-1	CSASRGMNTEAFF	TGCAGCGCGAGCAGGGGTATGAACACTGAAGCTTTCTTT
TRBV12-3/TRBV12-4	NA	many	TRBJ1-4	CASSELNEKLFF	TGTGCCAGCAGCGAGCTTAATGAAAAACTGTTTTTT
TRBV27	NA	few	TRBJ1-6	CASSLGSNSSPLHF	TGTGCCAGCAGTTTAGGCTCGAACTCCTCACCCCTCCACTTT
TRBV1	NA	NA	TRBJ2-7	CTSSQEGLAGEYEQYF	TGCACCAGCAGCCAAGAGGGACTAGCGGGAGAATACGAGCAGTACTTC
TRBV10-2	NA	NA	TRBJ1-2	CAAAVQNDYGYTF	TGCGCCGCCGCGGTCCAGAATGACTATGGCTACACCTTC
TRBV5-6	NA	NA	TRBJ2-3	CASSFSGRRTDTQYF	TGTGCCAGCAGCTTCTCGGGACGGCGCACAGATACGCAGTATTTT
TRBV7-9	NA	many	TRBJ1-1	CASRPTEKNTEAFF	TGTGCCAGCAGACCGACCGAGAAGAACACTGAAGCTTTCTTT
TRBV24-1	NA	many	TRBJ2-7	CAVWAAGAGEQYF	TGTGCCGTATGGGCGGCGGGGGCAGGTGAGCAGTACTTC
TRBV3-1	TRBD1	few	TRBJ2-2	CASSLRQGTTGELFF	TGTGCCAGCAGCCTCAGACAGGGCACCACCGGGGAGCTGTTTTTT
TRBV11-3	NA	few	TRBJ2-7	CASSLEGETYEQYF	TGTGCCAGCAGCTTAGAGGGAGAAACCTACGAGCAGTACTTC
TRBV5-4	NA	many	TRBJ1-1	CASSNPGFMNTEAFF	TGTGCCAGCAGCAATCCAGGATTCATGAACACTGAAGCTTTCTTT
TRBV19	NA	few	TRBJ2-1	CASSIRPRGEQFF	TGTGCCAGTAGTATACGACCTAGGGGAGAGCAGTTCTTC
TRBV5-4	TRBD1	few	TRBJ2-1	CASRTGTGGTFSIYNEQFF	TGTGCCAGCAGAACCGGGACAGGGGGTACCTTTTCAATCTACAATGAGCAGTTCTTC
TRBV24-1	NA	many	TRBJ2-3	CATSGTGFQKQYF	TGTGCCACCAGTGGAACAGGGTTTCAAAAGCAGTATTTT
TRBV24-1	NA	few	TRBJ2-1	CATSDPWGERDNEQFF	TGTGCCACCAGTGATCCCTGGGGGGAAAGGGACAATGAGCAGTTCTTC
TRBV7-3	TRBD1	many	TRBJ2-3	CASSLQDREAADTQYF	TGTGCCAGCAGCTTACAAGACAGGGAAGCGGCAGATACGCAGTATTTT
TRBV10-3	NA	many	TRBJ2-7	CAIRYRDSAIEQYF	TGTGCCATCAGATACCGGGACTCCGCGATCGAGCAGTACTTC
TRBV7-2	TRBD2	NA	TRBJ2-1	CASSTIAGGREQFF	TGTGCCAGCAGCACTATAGCGGGAGGTCGTGAGCAGTTCTTC
TRBV4-1	NA	few	TRBJ2-5	CASSGGHLSGETQYF	TGCGCCAGCAGCGGGGGACACCTCTCGGGAGAGACCCAGTACTTC
TRBV27	NA	many	TRBJ2-3	CASTSTSTDTQYF	TGTGCCAGCACTAGCACCAGCACAGATACGCAGTATTTT
TRBV24-1	NA	many	TRBJ1-5	CATSDFVGQPQHF	TGTGCCACCAGTGATTTTGTGGGCCAGCCCCAGCATTTT
TRBV5-1	NA	many	TRBJ2-5	CASSLDSPTGTQYF	TGCGCCAGCAGCTTGGACAGCCCGACGGGGACCCAGTACTTC
TRBV12-3/TRBV12-4	NA	few	TRBJ1-1	CASSLALPEAFF	TGTGCCAGCAGTTTAGCTCTCCCTGAAGCTTTCTTT
TRBV29-1	TRBD1	many	TRBJ2-7	CSASGTGLYEQYF	TGCAGCGCATCAGGGACAGGTCTCTACGAGCAGTACTTC
TRBV5-1	TRBD1	few	TRBJ1-1	CASKETGGTEAFF	TGCGCCAGCAAAGAGACAGGGGGCACTGAAGCTTTCTTT
TRBV7-3	NA	many	TRBJ1-1	CASSLRGPAEAFF	TGTGCCAGCAGCTTAAGGGGTCCGGCTGAAGCTTTCTTT
TRBV19	TRBD2	NA	TRBJ2-7	CASRRSSGNYEQYF	TGTGCCAGTAGGCGTAGTAGCGGGAACTACGAGCAGTACTTC
TRBV5-4	NA	NA	TRBJ2-5	CASSLPDQETQYF	TGTGCCAGCAGCTTACCAGACCAAGAGACCCAGTACTTC
TRBV5-1	NA	many	TRBJ2-3	CASSLYTDTQYF	TGCGCCAGCAGCCTATACACAGATACGCAGTATTTT
TRBV7-2	NA	many	TRBJ2-6	CASSPGGGTGANVLTF	TGTGCCAGCAGCCCCGGGGGTGGCACTGGGGCCAACGTCCTGACTTTC
TRBV29-1	NA	many	TRBJ1-5	CSVGQGSQPQHF	TGCAGCGTTGGTCAGGGTAGTCAGCCCCAGCATTTT
TRBV5-4	NA	few	TRBJ2-7	CASGRDTYEQYF	TGTGCCAGCGGGAGAGATACCTACGAGCAGTACTTC